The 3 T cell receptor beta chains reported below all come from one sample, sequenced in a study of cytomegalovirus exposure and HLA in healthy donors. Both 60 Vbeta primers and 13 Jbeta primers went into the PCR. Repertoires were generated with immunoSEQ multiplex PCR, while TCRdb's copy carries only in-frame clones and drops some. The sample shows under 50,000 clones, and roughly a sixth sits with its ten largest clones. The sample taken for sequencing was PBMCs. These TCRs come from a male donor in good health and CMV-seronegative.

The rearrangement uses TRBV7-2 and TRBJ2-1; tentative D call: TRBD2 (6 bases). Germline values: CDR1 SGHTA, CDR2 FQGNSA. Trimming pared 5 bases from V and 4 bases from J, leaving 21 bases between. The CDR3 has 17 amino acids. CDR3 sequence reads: CASSPERDWRGYNEQFF. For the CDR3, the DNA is TGTGCCAGCAGCCCCGAGAGGGACTGGCGGGGATACAATGAGCAGTTCTTC. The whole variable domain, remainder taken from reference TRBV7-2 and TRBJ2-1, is GAGVSQSPSNKVTEKGKDVELRCDPISGHTALYWYRQSLGQGLEFLIYFQGNSAPDKSGLPSDRFSAERTGGSVSTLTIQRTQQEDSAVYLCASSPERDWRGYNEQFFGPGTRLTVL.

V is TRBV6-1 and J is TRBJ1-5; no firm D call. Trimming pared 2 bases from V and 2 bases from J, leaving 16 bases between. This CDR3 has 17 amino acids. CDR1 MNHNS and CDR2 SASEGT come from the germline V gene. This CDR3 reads CASSEYATYRGNQPQHF. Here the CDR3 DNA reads TGTGCCAGCAGTGAATACGCGACTTATCGTGGCAATCAGCCCCAGCATTTT.

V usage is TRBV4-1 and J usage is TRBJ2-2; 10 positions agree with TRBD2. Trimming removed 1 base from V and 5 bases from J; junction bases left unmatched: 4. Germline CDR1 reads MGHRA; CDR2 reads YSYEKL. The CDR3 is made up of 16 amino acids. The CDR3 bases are TGCGCCAGCAGCCAAGGGACTAGCGGAATAACCGGGGAGCTGTTTTTT. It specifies CASSQGTSGITGELFF.